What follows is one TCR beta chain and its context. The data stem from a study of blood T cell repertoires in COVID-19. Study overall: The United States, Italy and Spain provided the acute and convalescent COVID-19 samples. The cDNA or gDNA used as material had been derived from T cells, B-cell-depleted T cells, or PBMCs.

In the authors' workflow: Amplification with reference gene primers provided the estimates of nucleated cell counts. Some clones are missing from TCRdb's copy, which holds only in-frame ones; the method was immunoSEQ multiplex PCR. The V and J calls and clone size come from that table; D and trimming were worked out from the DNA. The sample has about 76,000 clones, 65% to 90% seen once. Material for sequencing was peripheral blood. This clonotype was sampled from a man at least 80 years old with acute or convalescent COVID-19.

CDR3 DNA sequence: TGTGCCAGTAGTATAGATTCGGCTAGCGGAGGTGCGCAATTCTTC. Translated, it gives CASSIDSASGGAQFF. V is TRBV19 and J is TRBJ2-1; TRBD2 agrees at 7 bases. CDR1 and CDR2 from the germline V gene are LNHDA and SQIVND (reference sequence). This CDR3 has 15 residues. The J segment lost 16 bases and the V segment lost 0 bases, leaving 15 bases of the junction unmatched. Filled out from reference TRBV19 and TRBJ2-1, the complete variable domain reads DGGITQSPKYLFRKEGQNVTLSCEQNLNHDAMYWYRQDPGQGLRLIYYSQIVNDFQKGDIAEGYSVSREKKESFPLTVTSAQKNPTAFYLCASSIDSASGGAQFFGPGTRLTVL.